The present T cell receptor beta chain was sequenced within a study of blood T cell repertoires in COVID-19. Study overall: Specimens from acute and convalescent COVID-19 originated in the United States, Italy and Spain.

The participants were between about 18 and 89 years old and came from 24 US areas. Participants reported their clinical history, and cohort assignment relied on those reports. Sequenced by immunoSEQ multiplex PCR; TCRdb stores in-frame clones only, minus some. The repertoire holds 150,000 to 200,000 clones, with 83% as singletons. The CDR3 spans 15 residues. V shed 2 bases and J 8 bases; nucleotides not matched to a gene: 11. Germline values: CDR1 MDHEN, CDR2 SYDVKM. This chain joins TRBV28 and TRBJ1-2, with 7 bases matching TRBD1. The sample was PBMCs or T cells enriched from blood (not recorded which). This TCR was sampled from a woman aged 50 to 60 in a cohort exposed to, infected with or recovered from COVID-19 (not recorded which). This CDR3 is CASSLEDRRVKGYTF. The CDR3 DNA sequence: TGTGCCAGCAGTTTAGAGGACAGGAGAGTGAAAGGCTACACCTTC.